This T cell receptor beta chain was sequenced during a study of CD8+ T cells in alopecia areata. Study-wide background: For the treated group, dosing was oral tofacitinib at 5 to 10 mg twice daily.

V lost 7 bases and J lost 0, with 16 bases in between. Germline CDR1 and CDR2: SQVTM and ANQGSEA. This CDR3 is built from 16 residues. RNA extraction was followed by reverse transcription into cDNA, which acted as the sequencing template. TCRdb's copy holds only in-frame clones and misses some; the assay was immunoSEQ multiplex PCR. The sample yields approximately 210,000 clones, less than 45% seen once. As to treatment: oral pan-JAK inhibitor, 5-10 mg twice daily. This clone has a handful of counts. The clonotype originates from a human donor with alopecia areata. This sequence joins TRBV29-1 and TRBJ2-6; tentative D call: TRBD2 (5 bases). The sequenced sample was CD4+ T cells sorted from blood, obtained at roughly week 36, from a patient treated with tofacitinib. CDR3 in amino acids: CSATTTPLSGANVLTF. DNA of the CDR3: TGCAGCGCTACGACTACACCTCTCTCTGGGGCCAACGTCCTGACTTTC.